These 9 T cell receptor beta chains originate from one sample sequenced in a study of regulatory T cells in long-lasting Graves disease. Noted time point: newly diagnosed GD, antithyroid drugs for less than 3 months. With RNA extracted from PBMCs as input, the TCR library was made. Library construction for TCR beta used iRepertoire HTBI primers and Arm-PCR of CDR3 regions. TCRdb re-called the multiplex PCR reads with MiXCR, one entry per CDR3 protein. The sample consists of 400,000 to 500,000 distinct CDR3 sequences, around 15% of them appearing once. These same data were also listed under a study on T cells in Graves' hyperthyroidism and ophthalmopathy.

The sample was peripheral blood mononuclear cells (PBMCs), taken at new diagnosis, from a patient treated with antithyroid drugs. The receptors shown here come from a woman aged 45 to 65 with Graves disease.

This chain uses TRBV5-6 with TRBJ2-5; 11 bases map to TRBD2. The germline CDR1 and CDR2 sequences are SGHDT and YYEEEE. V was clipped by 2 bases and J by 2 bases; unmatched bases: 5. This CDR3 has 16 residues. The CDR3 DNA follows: TGTGCCAGCAGCTTTAGCGGGGGGGGTGCTCAAGAGACCCAGTACTTC. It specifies CASSFSGGGAQETQYF.

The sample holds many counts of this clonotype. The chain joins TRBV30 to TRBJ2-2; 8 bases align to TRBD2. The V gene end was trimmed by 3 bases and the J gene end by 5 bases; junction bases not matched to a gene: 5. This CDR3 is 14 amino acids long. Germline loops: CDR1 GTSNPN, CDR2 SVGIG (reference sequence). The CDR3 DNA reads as TGTGCCTGGAGGTTAGCGGGAACTACCGGGGAGCTGTTTTTT. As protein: CAWRLAGTTGELFF.

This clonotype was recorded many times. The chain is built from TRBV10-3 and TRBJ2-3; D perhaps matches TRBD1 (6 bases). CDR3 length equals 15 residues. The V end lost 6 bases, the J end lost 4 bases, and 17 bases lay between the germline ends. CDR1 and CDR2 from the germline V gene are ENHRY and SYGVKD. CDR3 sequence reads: CAIRAPGVYADTQYF. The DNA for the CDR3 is TGTGCCATCAGGGCTCCAGGGGTGTACGCAGATACGCAGTATTTT.

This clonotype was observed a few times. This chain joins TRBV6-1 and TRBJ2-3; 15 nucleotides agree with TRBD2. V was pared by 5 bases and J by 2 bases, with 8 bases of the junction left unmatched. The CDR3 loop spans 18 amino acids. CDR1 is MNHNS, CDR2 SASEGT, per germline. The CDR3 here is CASSNTGLAGGNTDTQYF. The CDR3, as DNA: TGTGCCAGCAGTAACACGGGACTAGCGGGAGGAAACACAGATACGCAGTATTTT.

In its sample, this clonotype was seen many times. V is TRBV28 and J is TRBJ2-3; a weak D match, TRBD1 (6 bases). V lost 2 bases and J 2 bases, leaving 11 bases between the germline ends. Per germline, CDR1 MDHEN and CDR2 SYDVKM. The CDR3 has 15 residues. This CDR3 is CASSLARGTTDTQYF. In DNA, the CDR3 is TGTGCCAGCAGTTTAGCCAGGGGAACCACAGATACGCAGTATTTT.

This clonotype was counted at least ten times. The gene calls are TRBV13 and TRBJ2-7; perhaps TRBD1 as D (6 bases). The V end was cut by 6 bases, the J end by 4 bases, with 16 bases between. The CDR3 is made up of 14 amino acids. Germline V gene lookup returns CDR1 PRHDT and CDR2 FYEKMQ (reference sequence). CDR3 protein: CASRSNRAAYEQYF. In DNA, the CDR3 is TGTGCCAGCAGATCCAACAGGGCGGCATACGAGCAGTACTTC.

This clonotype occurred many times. CDR3 DNA: TGTGCCAGCAGCCAAGGGACTAGCGGGACCCTAAACACAGATACGCAGTATTTT. It yields the protein CASSQGTSGTLNTDTQYF. The chain couples TRBV3-1 to TRBJ2-3; 12 nucleotides align to TRBD2. The trim removed 1 base at V and 2 bases at J, leaving 7 bases unmatched. CDR1 LGHDT and CDR2 YNNKEL come from the germline V gene (reference sequence). This CDR3 has 18 amino acids.

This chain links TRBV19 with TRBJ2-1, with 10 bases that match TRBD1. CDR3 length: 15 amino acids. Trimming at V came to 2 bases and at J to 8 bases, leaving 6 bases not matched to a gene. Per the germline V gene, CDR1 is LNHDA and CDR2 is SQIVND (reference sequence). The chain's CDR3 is CASSIWATGGDEQFF. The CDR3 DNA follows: TGTGCCAGTAGTATATGGGCGACAGGGGGCGATGAGCAGTTCTTC.

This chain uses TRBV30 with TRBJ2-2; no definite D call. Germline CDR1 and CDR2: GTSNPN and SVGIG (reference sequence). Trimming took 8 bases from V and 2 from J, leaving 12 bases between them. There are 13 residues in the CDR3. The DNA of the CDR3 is TGTGCCGGTTTTAAGGGTAACACCGGGGAGCTGTTTTTT. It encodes CAGFKGNTGELFF.